These 22 T cell receptor beta chains came from one sample sequenced in a study of beta chain features in type 1 diabetes (dated by TCRdb to the late 2010s). The library was made by the immunoSEQ multiplex PCR assay. All of the isolated RNA was reverse transcribed with the High Capacity cDNA Reverse Transcription Kit, so expressed TCRB transcripts were sequenced. TCRdb's version of the immuneACCESS table is confined to in-frame rearrangements and falls short of the full clone set. An unresolved V gene accounts for under half of the shortfall where checked; the remainder is of unknown origin. The sample data list more than 8,500 clones, and around 82% of these were observed just once. 1.2% to 1.5% of the sample lies in the top ten. Sequencing used Tregs from blood. The cell subset or site label, read with the paper, signifies: regulatory CD4+ T cells. The receptors come from a woman in her late teens or twenties in good health.

The chain couples TRBV5-1 to TRBJ1-1; D is unclear. V was shortened by 0 bases and J by 2 bases, with 14 bases between the two germline ends. Per the germline V gene, CDR1 is SGHRS and CDR2 is YFSETQ. The CDR3 extends over 16 amino acids. The CDR3 loop is CASSLARGNVNTEAFF. The DNA of the CDR3 is TGCGCCAGCAGCTTGGCCCGGGGAAATGTTAACACTGAAGCTTTCTTT.

The chain links TRBV10-3 to TRBJ1-3; the match to TRBD1 covers 9 bases. V was pared by 10 bases and J by 0 bases, with 4 bases of the junction left unmatched. CDR1 is ENHRY and CDR2 is SYGVKD in the germline V gene. CDR3 size: 14 residues. As DNA, the CDR3 is TGTGCCAGCGGACAGGGGCTCTCTGGAAACACCATATATTTT. Amino acid sequence: CASGQGLSGNTIYF.

This chain joins TRBV6-4 and TRBJ2-7; TRBD2 matches at 7 bases. The CDR3 sequence is 14 residues long. The junction had 9 bases not matched to a gene; V was cut back by 8 bases and J by 2 bases. CDR1 and CDR2 from the germline V gene are MRHNA and SNTAGT. The CDR3 protein is CASPKRDRAYEQYF. The DNA for the CDR3 is TGTGCCAGCCCCAAGCGGGACCGCGCCTACGAGCAGTACTTC.

The rearrangement joins TRBV7-3 to TRBJ2-7; D may be TRBD2 (6 bases). V lost 4 bases to trimming and J lost 3 bases, with 16 bases between them. Germline V lookup: CDR1 SGHTA, CDR2 FQGTGA. CDR3 size: 15 residues. Here the CDR3 reads CASSYTPTGGYEQYF. CDR3 coding DNA: TGTGCCAGCAGCTACACCCCGACCGGGGGCTACGAGCAGTACTTC.

This clone was seen a few times. J is TRBJ2-3 and V is TRBV27, with 11 bases identical to TRBD2. CDR3 size: 17 residues. Germline-derived CDR1 and CDR2 are MNHEY and SMNVEV (reference sequence). Trimming cost V 7 bases and J 0 bases; bases outside gene matches: 9. DNA for the CDR3: TGTGCCAGCAACAATTTAGCGGGAGGGTCAAGCACAGATACGCAGTATTTT. It encodes CASNNLAGGSSTDTQYF.

The chain employs TRBV7-2 and TRBJ1-5; weak D call: TRBD1 (5 bases). CDR1 and CDR2 (germline): SGHTA, FQGNSA. The CDR3 length is 15 residues. The ends were cut back, 5 bases at V and 4 bases at J, with 15 bases in the middle. The CDR3 nucleotides read TGTGCCAGCAGCGTCAGGGTGGGCTGGAATCAGCCCCAGCATTTT. This gives the protein CASSVRVGWNQPQHF.

The chain links TRBV18 to TRBJ2-5; 9 bases are shared with TRBD1. V gave up 3 bases and J gave up 2 bases; unmatched junction bases: 7. Germline CDR1 reads KGHSH; CDR2 reads LQKENI. The CDR3 runs to 16 residues. CDR3 residues: CASSPFGQGRQETQYF. CDR3 in DNA: TGTGCCAGCTCACCTTTTGGACAGGGGAGACAAGAGACCCAGTACTTC.

This clone was counted only a few times. The J gene is TRBJ1-1, the V gene TRBV29-1, with a possible D match to TRBD1 (6 bases). V lost 7 bases and J lost 0, with 12 bases in between. The CDR3 sequence is 13 residues long. Germline V gene data show CDR1 as SQVTM and CDR2 as ANQGSEA. DNA for the CDR3: TGCAGCGGCACACGGGACATGAACACTGAAGCTTTCTTT. This sequence encodes CSGTRDMNTEAFF.

This chain connects TRBV19 to TRBJ2-1, with TRBD2 identical over 7 bases. The V segment lost 10 bases and the J segment 3 bases; nucleotides outside the gene matches: 12. CDR1 and CDR2 from the germline V gene are LNHDA and SQIVND (reference sequence). CDR3 length equals 15 residues. For the CDR3, the DNA is TGTGCCACTTCACGTGGCGGGAGCTTCTACAATGAGCAGTTCTTC. It specifies CATSRGGSFYNEQFF.

This rearrangement joins TRBV6-5 to TRBJ2-7; 10 bases map to TRBD2. V shed 2 bases and J 5 bases; nucleotides not matched to a gene: 9. CDR1 and CDR2 (germline): MNHEY, SVGAGI. There are 16 residues in the CDR3. CDR3 region: CASSYGLAGVGHEQYF. Written as DNA, the CDR3 is TGTGCCAGCAGTTACGGTCTAGCGGGAGTCGGCCACGAGCAGTACTTC.

This clone has a single count. This chain links TRBV9 with TRBJ2-2, with D possibly being TRBD2 (6 bases). There are 14 residues in the CDR3. V shed 6 bases and J shed 4 bases, with 13 bases lying between them. Per the germline V gene, CDR1 is SGDLS and CDR2 is YYNGEE. The CDR3 reads CASNSGTSTGELFF. The CDR3 coding sequence is TGTGCCAGCAACTCCGGGACTTCCACCGGGGAGCTGTTTTTT.

The CDR3 region has the DNA TGTGCCAGCAGTTCCTCAGGGGGTACCTCCTACGAGCAGTACTTC. Translating gives CASSSSGGTSYEQYF. This chain uses TRBV28 with TRBJ2-7, with TRBD1 matching 7 bases. Trimming cost V 4 bases and J 0 bases; bases outside gene matches: 6. Germline V gives CDR1 MDHEN, CDR2 SYDVKM. The CDR3 runs 15 residues.

This clone has a handful of counts. The chain has TRBV11-2 and TRBJ2-2; 7 bases agree with TRBD2. With V trimmed by 5 bases and J by 0 bases, 9 bases remained unmatched. The CDR3 is 17 amino acids. Germline CDR1 SGHAT, CDR2 FQNNGV. This chain's CDR3 is CASSPGSGWANTGELFF. CDR3 in DNA: TGTGCCAGCAGCCCGGGTAGCGGGTGGGCGAACACCGGGGAGCTGTTTTTT.

The J gene is TRBJ2-1, the V gene TRBV5-1; 11 nucleotides line up with TRBD1. This CDR3 is built from 15 residues. Losses at the gene ends were 4 bases for V and 9 bases for J; bases not matched to a gene: 9. Germline loops: CDR1 SGHRS, CDR2 YFSETQ. CDR3 sequence: CASSLGQGAGGEQFF. DNA of the CDR3: TGCGCCAGCAGCCTAGGACAGGGGGCCGGGGGTGAGCAGTTCTTC.

The chain uses TRBV9 and TRBJ2-1; 8 nucleotides match TRBD2. This CDR3 has 17 amino acids. The germline gives CDR1 SGDLS, CDR2 YYNGEE. J was trimmed by 2 bases and V by 3 bases; bases with no gene match: 10. The CDR3 sequence: CASSGGVAGPPYNEQFF. The CDR3 DNA follows: TGTGCCAGCAGCGGGGGGGTAGCGGGGCCCCCCTACAATGAGCAGTTCTTC.

The J gene is TRBJ2-3, the V gene TRBV25-1; D remains unclear. The CDR3 has 15 amino acids. Trimming pared 4 bases from V and 4 bases from J, leaving 15 bases between. Germline assignment: CDR1 MGHDK and CDR2 SYGVNS. The CDR3 reads CASSGGPRTSDTQYF. In DNA, the CDR3 is TGTGCCAGCAGTGGCGGTCCCCGTACTTCAGATACGCAGTATTTT.

The genes are TRBV30 and TRBJ1-6; 9 bases align to TRBD1. The CDR3 length is 14 residues. The germline V gene has CDR1 GTSNPN and CDR2 SVGIG (reference sequence). V dropped 3 bases and J dropped 11; count of bases not matched to a gene: 8. The chain's CDR3 is CAWSLGQGRAPLHF. In DNA form, the CDR3 reads TGTGCCTGGAGCCTGGGACAGGGAAGGGCACCCCTCCACTTT.

The gene calls are TRBV9 and TRBJ2-7, with TRBD1 matching 9 bases. With 4 bases clipped from V and 1 base from J, the junction kept 6 bases outside the gene matches. This CDR3 has 15 residues. From germline, CDR1 is SGDLS and CDR2 YYNGEE. CDR3 coding DNA: TGTGCCAGCAGCAAAGGGACAGGGAGGTCCTACGAGCAGTACTTC. As protein: CASSKGTGRSYEQYF.

Only a few counts were recorded for this clone. V usage is TRBV11-2 and J usage is TRBJ2-1, with no clear D. Germline CDR1 reads SGHAT; CDR2 reads FQNNGV. V was trimmed by 8 bases and J by 5 bases, leaving 16 bases between them. The CDR3 runs 14 residues. Written as DNA, the CDR3 is TGTGCCAGCTCGGAACCCTGGGCTAACAATGAGCAGTTCTTC. Translated, it gives CASSEPWANNEQFF.

V is TRBV29-1 and J is TRBJ2-3; the D gene is possibly TRBD2 (5 bases). Trimming shortened V by 7 bases and J by 0 bases, and 11 bases separated the two germline ends. Germline V gives CDR1 SQVTM, CDR2 ANQGSEA. The CDR3 is 13 residues long. The CDR3 nucleotides are TGCAGCGCAAGCGGTTTCAGCACAGATACGCAGTATTTT. Residues: CSASGFSTDTQYF.

This clone was counted between two and nine times. This chain joins TRBV27 and TRBJ2-7, with TRBD1 identical over 8 bases. Losses at the gene ends were 5 bases for V and 0 bases for J; bases not matched to a gene: 0. The length of the CDR3 is 13 residues. In germline, CDR1 is MNHEY, CDR2 SMNVEV (reference sequence). CDR3 nucleotide sequence: TGTGCCAGCAGTACAGGGGGCTCCTACGAGCAGTACTTC. Residues: CASSTGGSYEQYF.

The rearrangement links TRBV5-1 to TRBJ1-1; 9 bases align to TRBD1. The CDR3 contains 14 residues. After removal of 5 bases from V and 1 base from J, the junction contained 3 bases not matched to a gene. Germline values: CDR1 SGHRS, CDR2 YFSETQ. The CDR3 protein is CASRGTGWNTEAFF. CDR3 coding DNA: TGCGCCAGCAGGGGGACAGGGTGGAACACTGAAGCTTTCTTT.